This TCR beta chain came from a study of blood T cells in healthy people across ages. Overall study: About one barcoded beta molecule per two T cells was captured by template switching. Findings and limits, study-wide: Diversity was higher, and naive CD4+ cells more numerous, in long-lived donors than in aged donors. In older individuals, TCR beta diversity per million T cells was lower, falling roughly linearly with age.

Combining a sample-barcoded 5' primer with a J-beta primer mix, a second PCR ran for roughly 7 to 11 cycles. TCRdb used MiXCR to reprocess the 5' RACE reads, holding one entry per CDR3 protein. The sample lists 600,000 to 1,000,000 distinct CDR3 sequences, nearly 60% occurring once. In regard to this clonotype: The antigen remains undetermined.

The donors, aged about 6 to 100, were healthy Caucasians from Russia. V lost 4 bases to trimming and J lost 3 bases, with 17 bases between them. Germline lookup yields CDR1 SGHRS and CDR2 YFSETQ. The length of the CDR3 is 15 residues. The sequencing sample was made of blood. The clonotype comes from a man aged 30 to 39 in good health. V is TRBV5-1 and J is TRBJ2-7; TRBD2 might be the D (6 bases). CDR3 amino acids: CASSPMQDGGYEQYF. CDR3 coding DNA: TGCGCCAGCAGCCCCATGCAGGACGGGGGCTACGAGCAGTACTTC.